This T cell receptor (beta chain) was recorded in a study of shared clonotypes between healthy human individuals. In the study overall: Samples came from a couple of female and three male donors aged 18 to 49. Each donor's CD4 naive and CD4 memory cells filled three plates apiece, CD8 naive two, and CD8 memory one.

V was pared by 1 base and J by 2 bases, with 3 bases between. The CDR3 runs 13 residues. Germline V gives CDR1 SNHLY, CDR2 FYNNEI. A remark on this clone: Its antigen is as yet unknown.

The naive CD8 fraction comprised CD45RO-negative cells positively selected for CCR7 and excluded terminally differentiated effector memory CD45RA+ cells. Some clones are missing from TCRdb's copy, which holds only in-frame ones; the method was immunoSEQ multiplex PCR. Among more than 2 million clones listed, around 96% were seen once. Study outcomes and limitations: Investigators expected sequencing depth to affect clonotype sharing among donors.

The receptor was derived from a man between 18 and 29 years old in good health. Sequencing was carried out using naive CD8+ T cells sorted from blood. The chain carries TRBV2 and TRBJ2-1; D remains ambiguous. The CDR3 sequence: CASSEGAYNEQFF. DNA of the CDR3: TGTGCCAGCAGTGAAGGGGCCTACAATGAGCAGTTCTTC.